These T cell receptor beta chains were read from a single sample in a study of T-cell reconstitution after alpha-beta-depleted transplantation in children. TCRdb processed the PCR reads anew with MiXCR; each CDR3 protein has one entry. The data show roughly 48,000 distinct CDR3 sequences, with 5.8% seen just once and more than 30% held by the top ten. Sequenced here: PBMCs, mostly from graft donor cells, sampled 60 days after TCRalphabeta/CD19-depleted stem cell transplant. These receptors all come from a female patient aged 2-15 years who had a stem cell transplant for aplastic anemia, so the T cells may come from the graft donor. Each CDR3 is given with its conserved first and last residue. A D gene is named only where the DNA matches it firmly. Expanded clones get a size class; other rows say once, few or many, or leave the size out.

d_gene	v_gene	abundance	j_gene	CDR3nt	CDR3aa
TRBD1	TRBV6-5	many	TRBJ1-2	TGTGCCAGCAGACGTACCGGGACAGACTATGGCTACACCTTC	CASRRTGTDYGYTF
TRBD1	TRBV5-1	many	TRBJ1-6	TGCGCCAGCAGCTTCGCGACAGGGGTCCGGGATTCACCCCTCCACTTT	CASSFATGVRDSPLHF
.	TRBV10-2	few	TRBJ2-2	TGCGCCAGCAGTGAGGTCCGGCGGACCGGGGAGCTGTTTTTT	CASSEVRRTGELFF
TRBD2	TRBV20-1	.	TRBJ2-5	TGCAGTGCGAGCCCCTTGAGGAGCGGGGGTGGAGAGACCCAGTACTTC	CSASPLRSGGGETQYF
TRBD2	TRBV7-9	few	TRBJ2-5	TGTGCCAGCAGCGCCCCCGGAGGGCAGGGCTCGGGGGGGTGGGAGACCCAGTACTTC	CASSAPGGQGSGGWETQYF
TRBD1	TRBV20-1	many	TRBJ1-5	TGCAGTGCCGCAGTCCCCCTTGGACAGGGGCGAAGAAGCAATCAGCCCCAGCATTTT	CSAAVPLGQGRRSNQPQHF
.	TRBV28	many	TRBJ2-4	TGTGCCAGCAGCTTCCCCCCCTTAGCGTCCGTGGACAAAAACATTCAGTACTTC	CASSFPPLASVDKNIQYF
TRBD1	TRBV7-9	.	TRBJ2-7	TGTGCCACCGCCCCGACAGGGAACAAGCAGTACTTC	CATAPTGNKQYF
TRBD2	TRBV4-2	many	TRBJ2-7	TGTGCCAGCAGCCAAGATGGAGCGGGAGGGTCCTACGAGCAGTACTTC	CASSQDGAGGSYEQYF
TRBD2	TRBV4-1	many	TRBJ2-7	TGCGCCAGCAGCCAAGATCGGCGGCGGGGGAATACCTACGAGCAGTACTTC	CASSQDRRRGNTYEQYF
.	TRBV3-1	.	TRBJ1-2	TGTGCCAGCAGCCAAGATAGGTGGCTTAACTATGGCTACACCTTC	CASSQDRWLNYGYTF
TRBD2	TRBV5-1	many	TRBJ2-4	TGCGCCAGCAGCTTGACTAGCGGGGGTCTAAACATTCAGTACTTC	CASSLTSGGLNIQYF
.	TRBV12-3/TRBV12-4	many	TRBJ2-2	TGTGCCAGCAGGGCGGAACTGAACACCGGGGAGCTGTTTTTT	CASRAELNTGELFF
.	TRBV11-2	many	TRBJ2-3	TGTGCCAGCAGCTTAGTCCCACTGATCTCAGATACGCAGTATTTT	CASSLVPLISDTQYF
.	TRBV5-6	many	TRBJ2-1	TGTGCCAGCAGCGCACCTGTAGGGGTCTCCTACAATGAGCAGTTCTTC	CASSAPVGVSYNEQFF
.	TRBV3-1	many	TRBJ2-5	TGTGCCAGCAGCCAAGTAGACCGGGCCCAGTACTTC	CASSQVDRAQYF
.	TRBV20-1	many	TRBJ2-1	TGCAGTGCTAGTAGGGGGACTACCTACAATGAGCAGTTCTTC	CSASRGTTYNEQFF
TRBD1	TRBV20-1	many	TRBJ2-3	TGCAGTGCCGAACGGCGGACAGGGTCGACAGATACGCAGTATTTT	CSAERRTGSTDTQYF
.	TRBV7-9	many	TRBJ2-7	TGTGCCAGCAGCCCCCGAGGATTCGGCTACGAGCAGTACTTC	CASSPRGFGYEQYF
TRBD1	TRBV4-3	many	TRBJ2-4	TGCGCCAGCAGCCCTCGGACAGGGGCCAAAAACATTCAGTACTTC	CASSPRTGAKNIQYF
TRBD1	TRBV2	many	TRBJ1-2	TGTGCCAGCAGGGACAGGACAGCTAACGACTATGGCTACACCTTC	CASRDRTANDYGYTF
.	TRBV6-5	few	TRBJ1-5	TGTGCCAGCAGCCGTAAAGGACATCCGGCGGGTCAGCCCCAGCATTTT	CASSRKGHPAGQPQHF
TRBD1	TRBV10-3	.	TRBJ1-6	TGTGCCATCAGCGACAGGGGACCCTATAATTCACCCCTCCACTTT	CAISDRGPYNSPLHF
.	TRBV7-9	few	TRBJ1-5	TGTGCCAGCAGCTACCGGGTCGGGCAGCCCCAGCATTTT	CASSYRVGQPQHF
.	TRBV12-3/TRBV12-4	many	TRBJ2-7	TGTGCCAGCAGTTTATCCGAGGCTCACGAGCAGTACTTC	CASSLSEAHEQYF